The 31 T cell receptor beta chains listed next were all sequenced from one sample in a study of PD-L1 blockade in urothelial cancer. This sample's time point: peripheral blood 6 weeks after treatment start. Sequencing was performed with immunoSEQ multiplex PCR; in TCRdb, only in-frame clones are kept and a portion is missing. The sample has tens of thousands of clones, roughly 83% seen once. Sample: PBMCs, taken around atezolizumab (anti-PD-L1) treatment. The receptors here all came from an older man with urothelial cancer.

The chain links TRBV29-1 to TRBJ1-1, with unresolved D. Trimming removed 4 bases at V and 6 bases at J, with 6 bases between. The CDR3 totals 10 residues. CDR1 is SQVTM and CDR2 is ANQGSEA in the germline V gene. The CDR3 is CSVGSAEAFF. CDR3 nucleotides: TGCAGCGTTGGATCGGCTGAAGCTTTCTTT.

The V gene is TRBV7-2, the J gene TRBJ1-1; D is unclear. The CDR3 contains 13 residues. Germline V CDR1 and CDR2: SGHTA, FQGNSA. Between the trimmed V and J ends, which lost 2 bases and 1 base, there was a span of 5 bases. CDR3 DNA sequence: TGTGCCAGCAGCTTAAAACAGAACACTGAAGCTTTCTTT. It yields the protein CASSLKQNTEAFF.

The chain combines TRBV7-8 with TRBJ1-2; 10 nucleotides line up with TRBD1. This CDR3 has 14 residues. Germline V lookup: CDR1 SGHVS, CDR2 FQNEAQ. With V trimmed by 4 bases and J by 8 bases, 7 bases remained unmatched. DNA of the CDR3: TGTGCCAGCAGCTGGGACAGGGGCGATAACGGCTACACCTTC. Its translation: CASSWDRGDNGYTF.

This clone was picked up one time. CDR3 protein: CASSQDLRERYNEQFF. CDR3 DNA sequence: TGTGCCAGCAGCCAAGATCTCCGGGAGCGGTACAATGAGCAGTTCTTC. V and J are TRBV4-2 and TRBJ2-1; perhaps TRBD2 as D (6 bases). Germline V lookup: CDR1 LGHNA, CDR2 YNFKEQ. The CDR3 has 16 amino acids. V gave up 0 bases and J gave up 4 bases, with 13 bases separating them.

The genes are TRBV5-1 and TRBJ1-3, with TRBD1 as a possible D gene (5 bases). Per germline, CDR1 SGHRS and CDR2 YFSETQ. The CDR3 contains 15 residues. Trimming pared 0 bases from V and 3 bases from J, leaving 10 bases between. The CDR3 protein is CASSLGQGGGNTIYF. The DNA for the CDR3 is TGCGCCAGCAGCTTGGGGCAGGGAGGTGGAAACACCATATATTTT.

The V and J genes are TRBV14 and TRBJ1-5; D is ambiguous. V was clipped by 2 bases and J by 0 bases, with 5 bases between them. Germline V gives CDR1 SGHDN, CDR2 FVKESK. The CDR3 runs to 14 residues. CDR3 bases: TGTGCCAGCAGCCAATCCAATAGCAATCAGCCCCAGCATTTT. Protein: CASSQSNSNQPQHF.

V and J are TRBV11-2 and TRBJ2-7, with 12 positions matching TRBD2. The V segment lost 5 bases and the J segment 6 bases; nucleotides outside the gene matches: 8. The germline V gene has CDR1 SGHAT and CDR2 FQNNGV. The CDR3 loop spans 15 amino acids. CDR3 bases: TGTGCCAGCAGCCGTCCTCTAGCGGGAGGGGGCGAGCAGTACTTC. It encodes CASSRPLAGGGEQYF.

The chain couples TRBV7-2 to TRBJ2-3; TRBD2 agrees at 8 bases. V was pared by 3 bases and J by 2 bases, with 7 bases of the junction left unmatched. Germline V gene data show CDR1 as SGHTA and CDR2 as FQGNSA. This CDR3 is built from 16 residues. The CDR3 sequence is CASSFRAGDPTDTQYF. In DNA form, the CDR3 reads TGTGCCAGCAGCTTCCGAGCGGGGGACCCCACAGATACGCAGTATTTT. The full variable domain, in which reference TRBV7-2 and TRBJ2-3 provide the parts outside the CDR3, is GAGVSQSPSNKVTEKGKDVELRCDPISGHTALYWYRQSLGQGLEFLIYFQGNSAPDKSGLPSDRFSAERTGGSVSTLTIQRTQQEDSAVYLCASSFRAGDPTDTQYFGPGTRLTVL.

The chain is built from TRBV4-2 and TRBJ1-1, with 7 positions matching TRBD1. The V gene end was trimmed by 1 base and the J gene end by 5 bases; junction bases not matched to a gene: 10. Germline V CDR1 and CDR2: LGHNA, YNFKEQ. This CDR3 contains 16 residues. For the CDR3, the DNA is TGTGCCAGCAGCCAAGCCGCGACAGGGTGGGTGACTGAAGCTTTCTTT. Translated, it gives CASSQAATGWVTEAFF.

The chain has TRBV19 and TRBJ2-7; the match to TRBD2 covers 7 bases. Looked up from germline, CDR1 is LNHDA and CDR2 is SQIVND (reference sequence). This CDR3 spans 17 amino acids. The junction had 13 bases not matched to a gene; V was cut back by 3 bases and J by 2 bases. DNA for the CDR3: TGTGCCAGTAGTATCGCCGGGACTATCACGGTCCCCTACGAGCAGTACTTC. It yields the protein CASSIAGTITVPYEQYF.

The CDR3 DNA follows: TGTGCCAGCAGCGCGGGACTAGCAGGCACAGATACGCAGTATTTT. It specifies CASSAGLAGTDTQYF. The chain joins TRBV7-2 to TRBJ2-3; 9 nucleotides match TRBD2. Germline V gives CDR1 SGHTA, CDR2 FQGNSA. CDR3 length equals 15 residues. The junction had 4 bases not matched to a gene; V was cut back by 5 bases and J by 1 base.

V gene TRBV27 combines with J gene TRBJ2-1; D perhaps matches TRBD1 (6 bases). The V end lost 5 bases, the J end lost 12 bases, and 20 bases lay between the germline ends. The CDR3 loop spans 14 amino acids. CDR1 and CDR2 from the germline V gene are MNHEY and SMNVEV (reference sequence). CDR3 nucleotides: TGTGCCAGCAGTCTACAGACCCGGACAGCCAGGCAGTTCTTC. Translated, it gives CASSLQTRTARQFF.

The chain uses TRBV29-1 and TRBJ2-4; 7 nucleotides match TRBD1. Germline trimming cut 7 bases from V and 2 bases from J; bases unmatched to any gene: 2. Germline V lookup: CDR1 SQVTM, CDR2 ANQGSEA. CDR3 length: 12 residues. CDR3 protein: CSGTGSKNIQYF. The CDR3 DNA is TGCAGCGGGACAGGATCCAAAAACATTCAGTACTTC.

The chain employs TRBV6-1 and TRBJ2-3; possible D gene TRBD1, 6 bases. Trimming stripped 5 bases from V and 3 bases from J, with 12 bases between. Germline-derived CDR1 and CDR2 are MNHNS and SASEGT. The CDR3 consists of 14 residues. CDR3 loop: CASSSWGQTDTQYF. CDR3 coding DNA: TGTGCCAGCAGTTCTTGGGGGCAAACAGATACGCAGTATTTT.

The gene calls are TRBV18 and TRBJ2-3, with 7 bases matching TRBD2. This CDR3 has 17 amino acids. J lost 0 bases, V lost 1 base, and 7 bases had no gene match. The germline V gene encodes CDR1 KGHSH and CDR2 LQKENI. This CDR3 is CASSPLAGVTSTDTQYF. The CDR3 nucleotides read TGTGCCAGCTCACCACTTGCGGGGGTAACTAGCACAGATACGCAGTATTTT. Looking up the rest from reference TRBV18 and TRBJ2-3 gives the full variable domain: NAGVMQNPRHLVRRRGQEARLRCSPMKGHSHVYWYRQLPEEGLKFMVYLQKENIIDESGMPKERFSAEFPKEGPSILRIQQVVRGDSAAYFCASSPLAGVTSTDTQYFGPGTRLTVL.

The rearrangement uses TRBV27 and TRBJ1-1; perhaps TRBD1 as D (5 bases). The germline V gene has CDR1 MNHEY and CDR2 SMNVEV (reference sequence). Trimming left V 4 bases short and J 3 bases short, with 18 bases between. The length of the CDR3 is 16 residues. In nucleotides, the CDR3 is TGTGCCAGCAGTTGGGAGGGACGCCGGCATGACACTGAAGCTTTCTTT. Encoded protein: CASSWEGRRHDTEAFF.

V gene TRBV5-1 combines with J gene TRBJ1-1; no reliable D call. CDR3 length: 16 residues. The germline gives CDR1 SGHRS, CDR2 YFSETQ. V lost 0 bases and J 0 bases, leaving 12 bases between the germline ends. CDR3 coding DNA: TGCGCCAGCAGCTTGGCCTCGGGGATCATGAACACTGAAGCTTTCTTT. It yields the protein CASSLASGIMNTEAFF.

CDR3 residues: CASRRNGGVLGQPQHF. The CDR3, as DNA: TGTGCCAGCAGACGTAATGGGGGGGTTTTAGGTCAGCCCCAGCATTTT. V usage is TRBV7-8 and J usage is TRBJ1-5; tentative D call: TRBD1 (5 bases). The CDR3 is 16 amino acids. Trimming removed 6 bases at V and 6 bases at J, with 21 bases between. Germline-derived CDR1 and CDR2 are SGHVS and FQNEAQ.

This clone was seen more than once but under ten times. The chain employs TRBV5-1 and TRBJ2-2; D ambiguous. CDR3 length equals 15 residues. The V end was cut by 4 bases, the J end by 2 bases, with 12 bases between. In germline, CDR1 is SGHRS, CDR2 YFSETQ. In DNA form, the CDR3 reads TGCGCCAGCAGCCTTGGGCAGTTCAACACCGGGGAGCTGTTTTTT. Translated: CASSLGQFNTGELFF.

The chain carries TRBV5-1 and TRBJ2-5; tentative D call: TRBD2 (6 bases). Germline CDR1 reads SGHRS; CDR2 reads YFSETQ. There are 13 residues in the CDR3. V was trimmed by 6 bases and J by 4 bases, leaving 13 bases between them. The CDR3 DNA reads TGCGCCAGCAACCAGGAGGGTCGAGAGACCCAGTACTTC. As protein: CASNQEGRETQYF. Based on the CDR3 plus reference TRBV5-1 and TRBJ2-5, the full variable domain is KAGVTQTPRYLIKTRGQQVTLSCSPISGHRSVSWYQQTPGQGLQFLFEYFSETQRNKGNFPGRFSGRQFSNSRSEMNVSTLELGDSALYLCASNQEGRETQYFGPGTRLLVL.

This clone is a singleton in its sample. The V and J genes are TRBV29-1 and TRBJ1-2; D gene unclear. The germline V and J ends were trimmed by 0 bases and 8 bases, with 19 bases remaining between them. The germline CDR1 and CDR2 sequences are SQVTM and ANQGSEA. CDR3 length: 15 residues. The CDR3: CSVEDRMAGPGGYTF. DNA for the CDR3: TGCAGCGTTGAAGATCGAATGGCAGGACCGGGGGGCTACACCTTC.

The chain has TRBV10-3 and TRBJ1-3; possibly TRBD1 for D (5 bases). Germline V lookup: CDR1 ENHRY, CDR2 SYGVKD. Trimming shortened V by 6 bases and J by 2 bases, and 11 bases separated the two germline ends. The CDR3 contains 14 residues. In nucleotides, the CDR3 is TGTGCCATCAGCACAGGACCTCCTGGAAACACCATATATTTT. Its translation: CAISTGPPGNTIYF.

The V gene is TRBV11-2, the J gene TRBJ2-7; 9 bases line up with TRBD2. CDR1 is SGHAT and CDR2 is FQNNGV in the germline V gene. With 3 bases clipped from V and 2 bases from J, the junction kept 5 bases outside the gene matches. The length of the CDR3 is 15 residues. The CDR3 here is CASSLTSGDPYEQYF. The CDR3 coding sequence is TGTGCCAGCAGCTTGACTAGCGGAGACCCCTACGAGCAGTACTTC.

V is TRBV11-1 and J is TRBJ2-2, with D perhaps TRBD1 (6 bases). CDR3 length equals 14 residues. Germline assignment: CDR1 SGHAT and CDR2 FQDESV (reference sequence). Trimming pared 5 bases from V and 2 bases from J, leaving 9 bases between. The CDR3 sequence is CASSLQGNTGELFF. For the CDR3, the DNA is TGTGCCAGCAGCCTACAGGGAAACACCGGGGAGCTGTTTTTT.

This chain connects TRBV6-6 to TRBJ2-2, with TRBD1 matching over 8 bases. The germline V gene has CDR1 MNHNY and CDR2 SVGAGI (reference sequence). Trimming removed 6 bases from V and 1 base from J; junction bases left unmatched: 4. CDR3 size: 15 residues. CDR3 coding DNA: TGTGCCAGCAGCTCCGGACAGGGGAACACCGGGGAGCTGTTTTTT. It specifies CASSSGQGNTGELFF.

CDR3 loop: CASSLGDRGLQETQYF. The CDR3 DNA reads TGTGCCAGCAGCTTAGGGGACAGGGGGCTCCAAGAGACCCAGTACTTC. The chain joins TRBV7-8 to TRBJ2-5; TRBD1 matches at 12 bases. Germline V gene sequence: CDR1 SGHVS, CDR2 FQNEAQ. CDR3 length: 16 amino acids. The V gene end was trimmed by 1 base and the J gene end by 1 base; junction bases not matched to a gene: 1.

The chain is built from TRBV7-9 and TRBJ2-7; TRBD1 matches 9 bases. The V and J ends lost 5 bases and 3 bases, in that order; junction bases with no gene match: 8. The CDR3 consists of 15 residues. Germline CDR1 reads SEHNR; CDR2 reads FQNEAQ (reference sequence). DNA for the CDR3: TGTGCCAGCAGCCCCATCGGGACAGGGTACTACGAGCAGTACTTC. This sequence encodes CASSPIGTGYYEQYF.

CDR3 amino acids: CASSISPYPTGELFF. The CDR3 DNA reads as TGTGCCAGCAGTATCTCCCCCTACCCCACCGGGGAGCTGTTTTTT. This rearrangement joins TRBV7-6 to TRBJ2-2; D not certain. The V end lost 6 bases, the J end lost 4 bases, and 15 bases lay between the germline ends. CDR1 is SGHVS and CDR2 is FNYEAQ in the germline V gene. The CDR3 has 15 amino acids.

This chain uses TRBV7-8 with TRBJ2-5, with TRBD1 matching over 10 bases. Germline trimming cut 3 bases from V and 8 bases from J; bases unmatched to any gene: 12. In germline, CDR1 is SGHVS, CDR2 FQNEAQ. CDR3 length equals 16 residues. CDR3 in DNA: TGTGCCAGCAGCTTCGGGACAGGGGCTCGGGGGGAAACCCAGTACTTC. Encoded protein: CASSFGTGARGETQYF.

The chain carries TRBV19 and TRBJ1-5; the D gene is possibly TRBD1 (5 bases). The ends were cut back, 5 bases at V and 3 bases at J, with 14 bases in the middle. The germline V gene encodes CDR1 LNHDA and CDR2 SQIVND (reference sequence). The CDR3 is 15 residues long. The CDR3 sequence is CASSPLGGNNQPQHF. The DNA of the CDR3 is TGTGCCAGTAGTCCGTTGGGGGGAAACAATCAGCCCCAGCATTTT. Complete variable domain (other parts from reference TRBV19 and TRBJ1-5): DGGITQSPKYLFRKEGQNVTLSCEQNLNHDAMYWYRQDPGQGLRLIYYSQIVNDFQKGDIAEGYSVSREKKESFPLTVTSAQKNPTAFYLCASSPLGGNNQPQHFGDGTRLSIL.

CDR3 region: CAWSVQRDQPQHF. CDR3 nucleotide sequence: TGTGCCTGGAGTGTACAGAGGGATCAGCCCCAGCATTTT. The chain carries TRBV30 and TRBJ1-5; D remains unclear. The V gene lost 0 bases and the J gene lost 5 bases, with 8 bases spanning the gap. Germline V lookup: CDR1 GTSNPN, CDR2 SVGIG (reference sequence). This CDR3 spans 13 amino acids.